This TCR beta chain appears in the sequencing data of a study of T cells after yellow fever vaccination. Study information: Low-cell-number fractions were prepared with SMART-Seq v4 Ultra Low Input.

A process of 5'RACE template switching, which added a universal primer site and UMIs, was used to make TCR cDNA. MiXCR, applied by TCRdb to the 5' RACE reads, yields one record per CDR3 protein. The sample has hundreds of thousands of distinct CDR3 sequences, about 13% seen once. Findings and limits, study-wide: After the booster, 95% to 98% of CD4 and more than 85% of CD8 primary-response clones were re-detected.

CDR3 size: 16 residues. The V and J ends lost 0 bases and 7 bases, in that order; junction bases with no gene match: 5. CDR1 SGHDN and CDR2 FVKESK come from the germline V gene. This clonotype was recorded a few times. Its target is unknown. This TCR was recovered from a man aged 25 to 40 who received the YFV17D yellow fever vaccine. The material was PBMCs, obtained on the day of the yellow fever booster vaccination. The genes are TRBV14 and TRBJ2-2, with 10 bases identical to TRBD2. CDR3 coding DNA: TGTGCCAGCAGCCAAGATGTAGCGGGAGGTCGCGGGGAGCTGTTTTTT. Translated: CASSQDVAGGRGELFF.